These T cell receptor beta chains were read from a single sample in a study of Graves' ophthalmopathy and Graves' hyperthyroidism. TCRdb passed the multiplex PCR reads through MiXCR, listing each CDR3 protein once. The sample carries approximately 380,000 distinct CDR3 sequences, over 20% recorded once. Sequenced input: peripheral blood. These receptors came from a woman between 18 and 29 years old with stable Graves' hyperthyroidism. Both conserved end residues are part of each CDR3. D genes are given only for firm matches. Clone size appears in some rows only: once, few, many, or a class for an expanded clone.

D gene	clone size	V gene	CDR3 length	J gene	CDR3 protein	CDR3 DNA
TRBD1	many	TRBV28	16	TRBJ1-5	CASSPGQGLRQQPQHF	TGTGCCAGCAGTCCGGGACAGGGACTCCGCCAGCAGCCCCAGCATTTT
TRBD1	few	TRBV12-3/TRBV12-4	14	TRBJ2-7	CASSDRGPLYEQYF	TGTGCCAGCAGCGACAGGGGTCCACTCTACGAGCAGTACTTC
.	few	TRBV7-9	14	TRBJ1-1	CASSLGTMNTKAFF	TGTGCCAGCAGCTTAGGGACAATGAACACTAAAGCTTTCTTT
.	many	TRBV6-1	15	TRBJ2-5	CASSEALGGQETQYF	TGTGCCAGCAGTGAAGCGCTGGGGGGCCAAGAGACCCAGTACTTC
.	many	TRBV28	11	TRBJ1-6	CASSFQSPLHF	TGTGCCAGCAGTTTCCAATCACCCCTCCACTTT
.	many	TRBV7-8	16	TRBJ1-1	CASSLGRGWVTNEAFF	TGTGCCAGCAGCTTAGGTAGGGGGTGGGTCACCAATGAAGCTTTCTTT
.	many	TRBV5-1	14	TRBJ1-6	CASSLEGYNSPLHF	TGCGCCAGCAGCTTGGAGGGGTATAATTCACCCCTCCACTTT
.	medium-sized	TRBV7-9	12	TRBJ1-1	CASSSLTTEAFF	TGTGCCAGCAGCTCCCTAACCACTGAAGCTTTCTTT
.	many	TRBV9	16	TRBJ1-5	CASSRRLKRDNQPQHF	TGTGCCAGCAGTCGTCGTCTAAAGCGTGACAATCAGCCCCAGCATTTT
.	many	TRBV20-1	12	TRBJ2-7	CSAHRVSYEQYF	TGCAGTGCTCACAGGGTTTCCTACGAGCAGTACTTC
TRBD1	few	TRBV3-1	14	TRBJ1-5	CASSLGTGGKPQHF	TGTGCCAGCAGCTTGGGGACAGGGGGCAAGCCCCAGCATTTT
TRBD2	many	TRBV10-2	18	TRBJ2-4	CASRPIGTSGGAKNIQYF	TGCGCCAGCAGGCCCATAGGGACTAGCGGGGGAGCCAAAAACATTCAGTACTTC
TRBD1	.	TRBV20-1	18	TRBJ1-6	CSARGYRGFSSYNSSLHF	TGCAGTGCTAGAGGGTACAGGGGCTTTAGCTCCTATAATTCATCCCTCCACTTT
.	.	TRBV7-2	13	TRBJ2-7	CASSGTARGEQYF	TGTGCCAGCAGCGGGACGGCGCGGGGCGAGCAGTACTTC
.	few	TRBV20-1	13	TRBJ2-5	CSASAGGGETQYF	TGCAGTGCTAGCGCTGGGGGGGGCGAGACCCAGTACTTC
TRBD2	many	TRBV20-1	18	TRBJ2-7	CSARVPVGASGRAGEQYF	TGCAGTGCTAGAGTCCCCGTGGGGGCTAGCGGGAGGGCCGGAGAGCAGTACTTC
.	.	TRBV10-1	16	TRBJ1-1	CASSEFAGGSSLEAFF	TGCGCCAGCAGTGAGTTTGCAGGCGGGTCGAGTCTGGAAGCTTTCTTT
TRBD1	many	TRBV5-1	13	TRBJ1-1	CASSRRQGFRAFF	TGCGCCAGCAGCAGAAGACAGGGTTTCAGAGCTTTCTTT
TRBD1	.	TRBV20-1	13	TRBJ1-5	CSAGGTGAQPQHF	TGCAGTGCTGGTGGGACAGGGGCTCAGCCCCAGCATTTT
TRBD2	many	TRBV27	17	TRBJ2-7	CASSPRTSGRPSYEQYF	TGTGCCAGCAGTCCGCGGACTAGCGGGAGGCCCTCCTACGAGCAGTACTTC
.	.	TRBV27	13	TRBJ2-7	CASSPREGSEQYF	TGTGCCAGCAGTCCCAGGGAAGGGAGTGAGCAGTACTTC
.	many	TRBV28	12	TRBJ1-1	CASSFAVTEAFF	TGTGCCAGCAGTTTTGCGGTCACTGAAGCTTTCTTT